One and the same sample provided the 11 T cell receptor beta chains below, sequenced in a study of blood T cell repertoires in COVID-19. Some clones are missing from TCRdb's copy, which holds only in-frame ones; the method was immunoSEQ multiplex PCR. The sample gives 52,000 or so clones, roughly nine tenths of which show up once; roughly 8.4% is in the top ten. Sequenced input: peripheral blood. These receptors were taken from a woman in her 70s with active COVID-19.

The V and J genes are TRBV28 and TRBJ2-7; 9 positions match TRBD2. J lost 9 bases, V lost 6 bases, and 9 bases had no gene match. This CDR3 spans 13 amino acids. CDR1 and CDR2 from the germline V gene are MDHEN and SYDVKM. CDR3 amino acids: CASRAGGVGVQYF. The CDR3, as DNA: TGTGCCAGCAGAGCGGGAGGTGTAGGTGTGCAGTACTTC.

This chain links TRBV28 with TRBJ1-2; 8 bases fit TRBD1. Germline lookup yields CDR1 MDHEN and CDR2 SYDVKM. This CDR3 contains 15 residues. V gave up 11 bases and J gave up 8 bases; unmatched junction bases: 19. Written as DNA, the CDR3 is TGTGCCTCGAACTCAGGGGGCGCCCACATGAGGGGCTACACCTTC. This sequence encodes CASNSGGAHMRGYTF.

CDR3 sequence (DNA): TGCGCCAGCAGCCCGTGGGACAGGGGGCGGGAGACCCAGTACTTC. This sequence encodes CASSPWDRGRETQYF. The chain joins TRBV5-1 to TRBJ2-5, with 12 bases aligning to TRBD1. Germline V CDR1 and CDR2: SGHRS, YFSETQ. The CDR3 length is 15 residues. J lost 5 bases, V lost 4 bases, and 6 bases had no gene match.

This chain links TRBV5-4 with TRBJ2-7; tentatively, D is TRBD2 (5 bases). The CDR3 sequence is 18 residues long. Trimming took 0 bases from V and 1 from J, leaving 20 bases between them. In germline, CDR1 is SGHNT, CDR2 YYREEE (reference sequence). The CDR3 DNA is TGTGCCAGCAGCTTGGGGCCCAATAGCGTAAGACTTTCCTACGAGCAGTACTTC. This encodes CASSLGPNSVRLSYEQYF.

V usage is TRBV9 and J usage is TRBJ1-4, with D perhaps TRBD1 (6 bases). The CDR3 is made up of 15 amino acids. V was shortened by 3 bases and J by 2 bases, with 11 bases between the two germline ends. Germline loops: CDR1 SGDLS, CDR2 YYNGEE. CDR3 nucleotides: TGTGCCAGCAGCGGCAGGGGTTCTACTAATGAAAAACTGTTTTTT. It encodes CASSGRGSTNEKLFF.

The J gene is TRBJ2-1, the V gene TRBV19, with TRBD2 matching over 10 bases. In germline, CDR1 is LNHDA, CDR2 SQIVND (reference sequence). J was trimmed by 8 bases and V by 3 bases; bases with no gene match: 4. This CDR3 is 14 amino acids long. CDR3: CASSIPGTSDEQFF. CDR3 nucleotides: TGTGCCAGTAGTATCCCCGGGACTAGCGATGAGCAGTTCTTC.

This chain connects TRBV6-6 to TRBJ2-1; 7 positions agree with TRBD1. Per germline, CDR1 MNHNY and CDR2 SVGAGI (reference sequence). Trimming at V came to 7 bases and at J to 7 bases, leaving 13 bases not matched to a gene. The CDR3 has 15 residues. DNA for the CDR3: TGTGCCAGCATTGACAGACAGGGTAAGGGAAATGAGCAGTTCTTC. This encodes CASIDRQGKGNEQFF.

This chain connects TRBV2 to TRBJ2-1; D is uncertain. V lost 8 bases and J lost 5, with 10 bases in between. The CDR3 is made up of 12 amino acids. Per germline, CDR1 SNHLY and CDR2 FYNNEI. The DNA for the CDR3 is TGTGCCAGCGAGACGGAGCACAATGAGCAGTTCTTC. It specifies CASETEHNEQFF.

This clone appeared a few times. The V and J genes are TRBV4-1 and TRBJ1-5; maybe TRBD1 (5 bases). Germline V gene sequence: CDR1 MGHRA, CDR2 YSYEKL. V dropped 2 bases and J dropped 6 bases, with 11 bases sitting between them. The CDR3 covers 14 residues. CDR3 in amino acids: CASSQIGAVQPQHF. As DNA, the CDR3 is TGCGCCAGCAGCCAAATAGGGGCGGTTCAGCCCCAGCATTTT.

This CDR3 is CSVGQPQGFYGYTF. CDR3 DNA: TGCAGCGTTGGACAACCTCAGGGCTTCTATGGCTACACCTTC. The V and J genes are TRBV29-1 and TRBJ1-2, with D possibly being TRBD1 (5 bases). The CDR3 loop spans 14 amino acids. Germline CDR1 and CDR2: SQVTM and ANQGSEA. Trimming cost V 4 bases and J 4 bases, with 16 bases left between them.

The chain employs TRBV19 and TRBJ2-7, with TRBD2 identical over 10 bases. Germline-derived CDR1 and CDR2 are LNHDA and SQIVND (reference sequence). This CDR3 spans 15 amino acids. V shed 6 bases, J shed 2 bases, and the junction held 7 bases outside the gene matches. The CDR3 loop is CASRTSGLGPYEQYF. The CDR3, as DNA: TGTGCCAGTAGGACTAGCGGGCTGGGTCCCTACGAGCAGTACTTC.